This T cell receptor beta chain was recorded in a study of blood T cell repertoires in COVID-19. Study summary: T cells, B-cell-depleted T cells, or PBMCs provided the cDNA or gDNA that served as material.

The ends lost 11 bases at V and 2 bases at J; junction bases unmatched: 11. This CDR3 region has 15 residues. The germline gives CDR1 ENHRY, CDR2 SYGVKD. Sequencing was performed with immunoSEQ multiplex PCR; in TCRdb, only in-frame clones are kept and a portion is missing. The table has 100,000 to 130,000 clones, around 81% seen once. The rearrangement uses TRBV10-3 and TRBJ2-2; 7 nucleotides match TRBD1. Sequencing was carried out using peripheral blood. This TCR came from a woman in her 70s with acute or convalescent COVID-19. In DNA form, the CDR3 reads TGTGCCGCTAAGGATGGGACAGTTAACACCGGGGAGCTGTTTTTT. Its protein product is CAAKDGTVNTGELFF.